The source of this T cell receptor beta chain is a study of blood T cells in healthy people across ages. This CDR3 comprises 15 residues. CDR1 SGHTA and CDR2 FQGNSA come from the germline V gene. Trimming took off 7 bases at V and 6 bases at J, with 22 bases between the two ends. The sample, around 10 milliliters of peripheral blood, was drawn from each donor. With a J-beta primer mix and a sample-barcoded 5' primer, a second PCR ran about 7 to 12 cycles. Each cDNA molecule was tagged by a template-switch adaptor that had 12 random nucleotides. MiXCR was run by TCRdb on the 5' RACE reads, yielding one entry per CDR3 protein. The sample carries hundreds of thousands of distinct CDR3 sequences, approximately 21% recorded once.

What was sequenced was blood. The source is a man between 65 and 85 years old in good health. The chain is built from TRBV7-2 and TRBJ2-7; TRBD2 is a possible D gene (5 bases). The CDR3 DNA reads TGTGCCAGCACCACTCCGGAGGTCCCGATGGGCGAGCAGTACTTC. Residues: CASTTPEVPMGEQYF.